The 17 T cell receptor beta chains listed next were all sequenced from one sample in a study of OX40 agonist ivuxolimab in advanced cancers. Some clones are missing from TCRdb's copy, which holds only in-frame ones; the method was immunoSEQ multiplex PCR. This sample yields 60,000 to 75,000 clones, of which about 94% are seen a single time; approximately 18% belongs to the top ten. The sample was CD4+ or CD8+ T cells sorted from blood, taken in a trial of the OX40 agonist ivuxolimab. The receptors shown here come from an adult with an advanced solid tumor such as melanoma, head and neck, liver or kidney cancer.

The chain is built from TRBV6-6 and TRBJ2-3; TRBD2 might be the D (6 bases). The CDR3 has 16 residues. V lost 2 bases and J lost 0, with 12 bases in between. Germline lookup yields CDR1 MNHNY and CDR2 SVGAGI (reference sequence). In DNA form, the CDR3 reads TGTGCCAGCAGTTACGATCTTAGCGGAAGCACAGATACGCAGTATTTT. Encoded protein: CASSYDLSGSTDTQYF.

This clone was recorded once. This sequence joins TRBV27 and TRBJ2-7; TRBD2 matches 8 bases. J gave up 6 bases and V 5 bases, and 6 bases lay outside the gene matches. The germline CDR1 and CDR2 sequences are MNHEY and SMNVEV (reference sequence). The CDR3 is 13 residues long. The CDR3 DNA follows: TGTGCCAGCAGTCAAGGACTAGCTTCCGAGCAGTACTTC. This translates into CASSQGLASEQYF.

The chain combines TRBV28 with TRBJ1-5; 8 bases line up with TRBD1. V lost 6 bases to trimming and J lost 5 bases; unmatched junction nucleotides: 6. Germline CDR1 reads MDHEN; CDR2 reads SYDVKM. This CDR3 spans 14 amino acids. For the CDR3, the DNA is TGTGCCAGCAGCCCCGGACAGGGCTATCAGCCCCAGCATTTT. It translates to CASSPGQGYQPQHF. Using reference TRBV28 and TRBJ1-5 for the parts outside the CDR3, the full variable domain is DVKVTQSSRYLVKRTGEKVFLECVQDMDHENMFWYRQDPGLGLRLIYFSYDVKMKEKGDIPEGYSVSREKKERFSLILESASTNQTSMYLCASSPGQGYQPQHFGDGTRLSIL.

This chain links TRBV11-3 with TRBJ2-7; possibly TRBD1 for D (5 bases). Trimming removed 5 bases at V and 5 bases at J, with 10 bases between. Germline CDR1 and CDR2: SGHNT and YENEEA. CDR3 length: 12 amino acids. The CDR3 DNA sequence: TGTGCCAGCAGCGAACAGGACGACGAGCAGTACTTC. This codes for CASSEQDDEQYF.

The chain uses TRBV7-2 and TRBJ2-3, with D tentatively TRBD2 (5 bases). The CDR3 has 15 amino acids. From germline, CDR1 is SGHTA and CDR2 FQGNSA. V lost 3 bases to trimming and J lost 1 base, with 11 bases between them. The CDR3 DNA is TGTGCCAGCAGCTTCACGACCGGGGGCACAGATACGCAGTATTTT. Amino acid sequence: CASSFTTGGTDTQYF.

The rearrangement joins TRBV5-8 to TRBJ2-1; 8 nucleotides match TRBD2. The CDR3 spans 16 residues. V lost 0 bases to trimming and J lost 8 bases; unmatched junction nucleotides: 10. The germline CDR1 and CDR2 sequences are SGHTS and YDEGEE. In DNA, the CDR3 is TGTGCCAGCAGCTTGGTATACAGCGGGAGTGGGTATGAGCAGTTCTTC. The encoded protein is CASSLVYSGSGYEQFF.

The chain joins TRBV28 to TRBJ2-1; TRBD1 is a possible D gene (5 bases). Germline-derived CDR1 and CDR2 are MDHEN and SYDVKM. Trimming cost V 4 bases and J 10 bases, with 23 bases left between them. The CDR3 totals 16 residues. CDR3 nucleotides: TGTGCCAGCAGTTCTCCCAGGACAATGGGCCTATCAGAGCAGTTCTTC. Its protein product is CASSSPRTMGLSEQFF.

V and J are TRBV25-1 and TRBJ1-2; tentative D call: TRBD1 (6 bases). Germline V CDR1 and CDR2: MGHDK, SYGVNS. The CDR3 extends over 13 amino acids. Trimming left V 2 bases short and J 8 bases short, with 12 bases between. The CDR3 nucleotides are TGTGCCAGCAGTGAAACAGGGTCCAACGGCTACACCTTC. Translated, it gives CASSETGSNGYTF.

The CDR3 DNA is TGTGCCAGCAGCTTCGCAATTCACAGGGGGGTGATCAATGAGCAGTTCTTC. Translating it yields CASSFAIHRGVINEQFF. This chain connects TRBV11-2 to TRBJ2-1; 8 nucleotides match TRBD1. The J segment lost 6 bases and the V segment lost 3 bases, leaving 13 bases of the junction unmatched. Germline-derived CDR1 and CDR2 are SGHAT and FQNNGV. The CDR3 has 17 amino acids.

This rearrangement joins TRBV4-3 to TRBJ2-7, with D possibly being TRBD1 or TRBD2 (6 bases each). The CDR3 totals 16 residues. Trimming took 0 bases from V and 2 from J, leaving 14 bases between them. Germline assignment: CDR1 LGHNA and CDR2 YSLEER. The CDR3 here is CASSQDLGGPTYEQYF. The CDR3 nucleotides are TGCGCCAGCAGCCAAGATCTTGGGGGGCCCACCTACGAGCAGTACTTC.

The chain uses TRBV27 and TRBJ2-7, with D perhaps given as TRBD1 or TRBD2 (5 bases each). The CDR3 is 14 residues long. Germline V gene lookup returns CDR1 MNHEY and CDR2 SMNVEV (reference sequence). Trimming shortened V by 5 bases and J by 2 bases, and 13 bases separated the two germline ends. This CDR3 reads CASSAGTIAYEQYF. CDR3 bases: TGTGCCAGCAGTGCCGGGACGATTGCCTACGAGCAGTACTTC.

The rearrangement joins TRBV6-1 to TRBJ1-3; D is ambiguous. From germline, CDR1 is MNHNS and CDR2 SASEGT. CDR3 length equals 14 residues. V gave up 8 bases and J gave up 0 bases, with 11 bases separating them. The CDR3 protein is CASRRVSSGNTIYF. The CDR3 bases are TGTGCCAGCCGGAGGGTATCCTCTGGAAACACCATATATTTT.

The chain employs TRBV6-5 and TRBJ2-6; possible D gene TRBD1, 6 bases. CDR1 is MNHEY and CDR2 is SVGAGI in the germline V gene. The CDR3 totals 15 residues. With 5 bases removed from V and 11 bases from J, the gap between germline ends came to 19 bases. The CDR3 loop is CASSTSGARSHVLTF. CDR3 DNA sequence: TGTGCCAGCAGTACGTCAGGGGCCCGCTCTCACGTCCTGACTTTC.

The V gene is TRBV5-6, the J gene TRBJ1-1, with unresolved D. The germline V gene has CDR1 SGHDT and CDR2 YYEEEE. Trimming removed 0 bases at V and 7 bases at J, with 4 bases between. CDR3 length: 11 amino acids. The CDR3 nucleotides read TGTGCCAGCAGCTTGGGGGATGAAGCTTTCTTT. It yields the protein CASSLGDEAFF.

V usage is TRBV7-3 and J usage is TRBJ2-2; D not resolved. This CDR3 spans 12 amino acids. The germline gives CDR1 SGHTA, CDR2 FQGTGA. The ends were cut back, 2 bases at V and 5 bases at J, with 3 bases in the middle. CDR3 in amino acids: CASSLGTGELFF. CDR3 DNA sequence: TGTGCCAGCAGCTTAGGGACCGGGGAGCTGTTTTTT.

V gene TRBV7-9 combines with J gene TRBJ2-5; no clear D gene. Germline V gene lookup returns CDR1 SEHNR and CDR2 FQNEAQ (reference sequence). The V end lost 10 bases, the J end lost 2 bases, and 17 bases lay between the germline ends. The CDR3 covers 14 residues. CDR3 sequence (DNA): TGTGCCATCCTGGACGTGAGAGATCAAGAGACCCAGTACTTC. This encodes CAILDVRDQETQYF.

The rearrangement links TRBV29-1 to TRBJ2-3; D is uncertain. V was trimmed by 0 bases and J by 2 bases, leaving 9 bases between them. Germline V CDR1 and CDR2: SQVTM, ANQGSEA. The CDR3 totals 14 residues. As DNA, the CDR3 is TGCAGCGTTGAAGATTGGTCCAACACAGATACGCAGTATTTT. Amino acid sequence: CSVEDWSNTDTQYF.